A single sample is the source of the 8 T cell receptor beta chains below, sequenced in a study of blood T cell repertoires in COVID-19. Generated by immunoSEQ multiplex PCR, the TCRdb table keeps only in-frame clones and is missing some. The sample carries tens of thousands of clones, roughly 80% recorded once. Material for sequencing was peripheral blood. These TCRs come from a man aged 50 to 60 with acute or convalescent COVID-19.

This clone occurred a few times. The chain recombines TRBV27 with TRBJ2-1, with 8 bases identical to TRBD2. The CDR3 has 16 amino acids. Germline lookup yields CDR1 MNHEY and CDR2 SMNVEV (reference sequence). Unmatched junction bases numbered 5, after V lost 3 bases and J lost 1 base. The CDR3 here is CASSFRGGRSYNEQFF. The CDR3 DNA sequence: TGTGCCAGCAGTTTTCGGGGGGGCAGGTCCTACAATGAGCAGTTCTTC.

This clone has just a few counts. The rearrangement links TRBV10-2 to TRBJ2-3; 9 bases align to TRBD1. In germline, CDR1 is WSHSY, CDR2 SAAADI. This CDR3 comprises 16 residues. V trimming: 3 bases; J trimming: 4 bases; junction bases outside the gene matches: 8. CDR3 loop: CASSDPGTGFPDTQYF. The CDR3, as DNA: TGCGCCAGCAGTGACCCCGGGACAGGGTTCCCAGATACGCAGTATTTT.

The chain combines TRBV7-8 with TRBJ2-4, with 7 bases lining up with TRBD1. In germline, CDR1 is SGHVS, CDR2 FQNEAQ. The CDR3 contains 14 residues. J lost 2 bases, V lost 3 bases, and 1 base had no gene match. The chain's CDR3 is CASSLGQTKNIQYF. The CDR3 DNA reads as TGTGCCAGCAGCTTGGGACAGACCAAAAACATTCAGTACTTC.

The J gene is TRBJ1-4, the V gene TRBV10-2; tentatively, D is TRBD1 (6 bases). Germline CDR1 reads WSHSY; CDR2 reads SAAADI. The ends were cut back, 4 bases at V and 8 bases at J, with 17 bases in the middle. The CDR3 runs 15 residues. CDR3 DNA sequence: TGCGCCAGCAGTGCTACAGGGCTGTCTAGGGAAAAACTGTTTTTT. Amino acid sequence: CASSATGLSREKLFF.

This rearrangement joins TRBV2 to TRBJ2-1; D perhaps matches TRBD1 (5 bases). CDR3 size: 15 residues. Trimming stripped 3 bases from V and 10 bases from J, with 19 bases between. The germline V gene encodes CDR1 SNHLY and CDR2 FYNNEI. CDR3: CASSEYPGLSGEQFF. CDR3 DNA: TGTGCCAGCAGTGAGTATCCAGGGTTAAGTGGAGAGCAGTTCTTC.

The chain has TRBV6-2 or TRBV6-3 and TRBJ1-1; D is perhaps TRBD1 (5 bases). The germline V and J ends were trimmed by 2 bases and 4 bases, with 11 bases remaining between them. CDR1 and CDR2 (germline): MNHEY, SVGEGT. This CDR3 has 14 residues. CDR3 region: CASSYQGFGTEAFF. The CDR3 nucleotides read TGTGCCAGCAGTTACCAGGGTTTCGGCACTGAAGCTTTCTTT.

The rearrangement joins TRBV5-1 to TRBJ1-5; 7 positions match TRBD1. Per the germline V gene, CDR1 is SGHRS and CDR2 is YFSETQ. V lost 4 bases and J lost 5; bases outside the gene matches: 9. This CDR3 spans 15 amino acids. Written as DNA, the CDR3 is TGCGCCAGCAGCCCTCAGACAGGGAGTTATCAGCCCCAGCATTTT. This encodes CASSPQTGSYQPQHF.

This clone was counted only a few times. The rearrangement links TRBV28 to TRBJ2-1; 11 bases fit TRBD2. The CDR3 is made up of 16 amino acids. CDR1 MDHEN and CDR2 SYDVKM come from the germline V gene. J lost 2 bases, V lost 5 bases, and 5 bases had no gene match. The CDR3 region is CASSQDSGRAYNEQFF. Here the CDR3 DNA reads TGTGCCAGCAGTCAAGATAGCGGGAGGGCCTACAATGAGCAGTTCTTC.